The clone carrying this T cell receptor beta chain was detected only a few times. The antigen is not known. Using unique molecular identifiers, the investigators prepared the TCRbeta library. TCRdb analysed the PCR reads with MiXCR anew, one entry per CDR3 protein. The profile shows around 960,000 distinct CDR3 sequences, roughly 29% of them singletons. These data are taken from a study of T-cell reconstitution after alpha-beta-depleted transplantation in children. Notes on the study in general: By about two months after transplant, alpha-beta T cells reportedly arose from several hundred graft clones that had expanded. Surviving recipient cells, namely T cells and thymic progenitors, were the source of high day-60 TCRbeta diversity in some patients. Most T-cell counts and diversity one year after the transplant came from T cells that were newly produced.

The germline V gene has CDR1 SQVTM and CDR2 ANQGSEA. The CDR3 is made up of 12 amino acids. Trimming took 7 bases from V and 6 from J, leaving 15 bases between them. V usage is TRBV29-1 and J usage is TRBJ1-2; D might be TRBD1 (5 bases). The TCR was taken from a boy under two years old who had a stem cell transplant for SCID, so the T cells may come from the graft donor. The sequencing used PBMCs, mostly from graft donor cells, collected 360 days after TCRalphabeta/CD19-depleted stem cell transplant. The CDR3 region has the DNA TGCAGCGCTAAGGGAGGGGTAGATGGCTACACCTTC. This gives the protein CSAKGGVDGYTF.